This T cell receptor (beta chain) was found in a study of T cell changes during pregnancy in multiple sclerosis. Some clones are missing from TCRdb's copy, which holds only in-frame ones; the method was immunoSEQ multiplex PCR. This table has fewer than 55,000 clones, approximately 90% appearing once. Germline CDR1 reads LGHNA; CDR2 reads YSLEER. The length of the CDR3 is 15 residues. V lost 4 bases and J 0 bases, leaving 13 bases between the germline ends. The TCR sequence derives from a female donor in good health, enrolled as a control in a pregnancy study. This chain links TRBV4-3 with TRBJ2-7; a weak D match, TRBD1 (5 bases). The sample here was CD8+ T cells from peripheral blood mononuclear cells, taken after pregnancy. The CDR3 bases are TGCGCCAGCAGCCGAACCGTGACAGTCTCCTACGAGCAGTACTTC. Residues: CASSRTVTVSYEQYF.